Sequencing of this TCR beta chain was carried out in a study of response to subunit inactivated influenza vaccine. Study outcomes and limitations: Few new T cells, the authors suggested, are recruited by each seasonal influenza vaccination.

TCRdb recomputed calls from the RT-PCR reads with MiXCR, one row per CDR3 protein. The table shows around 200,000 distinct CDR3 sequences, with 9.2% occurring only once. For this clonotype: The antigen is undetermined.

Germline V gives CDR1 LNHDA, CDR2 SQIVND (reference sequence). V lost 10 bases and J 5 bases, leaving 17 bases between the germline ends. CDR3 length equals 13 residues. This receptor was taken from a man aged 50-60 years who received an inactivated influenza vaccine. The input for sequencing was non-naive T cells sorted from PBMCs, taken on the day of vaccination. The chain has TRBV19 and TRBJ1-1, with a tentative D call TRBD1 (6 bases). For the CDR3, the DNA is TGTGCCACTTTGGACAGTGGGGGGACTGAAGCTTTCTTT. Its protein product is CATLDSGGTEAFF.